The present T cell receptor (beta chain) was sequenced within a study of tumor-infiltrating lymphocytes in oesophageal squamous cell carcinoma. TCRdb re-called the PCR reads through MiXCR, storing one row per CDR3 protein. The sample has 9,500 to 11,000 distinct CDR3 sequences; roughly 58% are singletons. This sequence was found in a female donor with esophageal squamous cell carcinoma. The sequenced sample was esophageal tumor tissue.

CDR3 protein: CAIERERGETQYF. In nucleotides, the CDR3 is TGTGCCATCGAGCGGGAGAGGGGGGAGACCCAGTACTTC. The chain couples TRBV6-1 to TRBJ2-6; TRBD2 matches at 8 bases. The end of the DNA is better explained by TRBJ2-5, so the J call may be wrong. CDR3 length equals 13 residues. Per germline, CDR1 MNHNS and CDR2 SASEGT.